The clone carrying this T cell receptor (beta chain) appeared a few times. Germline CDR1 reads SEHNR; CDR2 reads FQNEAQ (reference sequence). This CDR3 has 15 amino acids. With V trimmed by 5 bases and J by 4 bases, 7 bases remained unmatched. These data come from a study of T cells after yellow fever vaccination. A single record per CDR3 protein comes from TCRdb applying MiXCR to the 5' RACE reads. This table holds some 320,000 distinct CDR3 sequences, less than 9.5% found once. The chain uses TRBV7-9 and TRBJ2-3; TRBD2 matches at 9 bases. The source is a man aged 18 to 29 who received the YFV17D yellow fever vaccine. The specimen comprised CD4+ T cells sorted from PBMCs, sampled 5 days after the yellow fever booster vaccination. The chain's CDR3 is CASSAGLAAADTQYF. The CDR3 coding sequence is TGTGCCAGCAGCGCGGGACTAGCTGCCGCAGATACGCAGTATTTT.